This TCR beta chain stems from a study of blood T cell repertoires in COVID-19. In the authors' methods: Amplification with reference gene primers provided the estimates of nucleated cell counts. Assay: immunoSEQ multiplex PCR; the TCRdb copy retains only in-frame clones and omits some. V and J calls and clone size are given by that table; D and trimming were obtained from the DNA. The table lists some 320,000 clones, approximately 88% of them singletons, with approximately 7% in the top ten. Per the germline V gene, CDR1 is DFQATT and CDR2 is SNEGSKA (reference sequence). Trimming shortened V by 3 bases and J by 6 bases, and 15 bases separated the two germline ends. CDR3 length: 14 amino acids. This clone was recorded once.

The specimen sequenced was peripheral blood. V and J are TRBV20-1 and TRBJ2-1; a possible D gene is TRBD2 (7 bases). The source is a woman in her thirties who had recovered from COVID-19. The CDR3 DNA reads TGCAGTGCTAGTATGCAGAGGGGGGGCAATGAGCAGTTCTTC. It is translated as CSASMQRGGNEQFF.